The 11 T cell receptor beta chains presented below share a single source sample, sequenced in a study of CD4 T cells in relation to SARS-CoV-2 and coronaviruses. Their specific antigens are unknown. Assay used: immunoSEQ multiplex PCR; TCRdb lists only in-frame clones, some missing. The table lists more than 35,000 clones, around four fifths of them singletons. Sample: memory CD4+ T cells from PBMCs, cultured in vitro. All receptors derive from an adult with COVID-19.

This chain links TRBV7-9 with TRBJ2-3; TRBD1 or TRBD2 may be the D gene (6 bases each). CDR3 length equals 15 residues. The germline CDR1 and CDR2 sequences are SEHNR and FQNEAQ (reference sequence). V was cut by 3 bases and J by 4 bases, with 14 bases left in between. The CDR3, as DNA: TGTGCCAGCAGCTTCGTTTCCGGGGGCGCAGATACGCAGTATTTT. This sequence encodes CASSFVSGGADTQYF. Together with reference TRBV7-9 and TRBJ2-3, the CDR3 gives the full variable domain: DTGVSQNPRHKITKRGQNVTFRCDPISEHNRLYWYRQTLGQGPEFLTYFQNEAQLEKSRLLSDRFSAERPKGSFSTLEIQRTEQGDSAMYLCASSFVSGGADTQYFGPGTRLTVL.

The rearrangement joins TRBV7-8 to TRBJ2-7; 7 positions match TRBD1. The CDR3 covers 12 residues. Trimming at V came to 5 bases and at J to 3 bases, leaving 1 base not matched to a gene. Germline CDR1 SGHVS, CDR2 FQNEAQ. The CDR3 bases are TGTGCCAGCAGCCCAGGGGGCTACGAGCAGTACTTC. Translating it yields CASSPGGYEQYF.

This chain connects TRBV19 to TRBJ2-2; TRBD2 matches at 8 bases. Germline lookup yields CDR1 LNHDA and CDR2 SQIVND (reference sequence). With V trimmed by 6 bases and J by 5 bases, 2 bases remained unmatched. CDR3 size: 13 residues. CDR3 region: CASSGRGTGELFF. Here the CDR3 DNA reads TGTGCCAGTAGCGGGAGGGGGACCGGGGAGCTGTTTTTT. Drawing the rest from reference TRBV19 and TRBJ2-2, the complete variable domain is DGGITQSPKYLFRKEGQNVTLSCEQNLNHDAMYWYRQDPGQGLRLIYYSQIVNDFQKGDIAEGYSVSREKKESFPLTVTSAQKNPTAFYLCASSGRGTGELFFGEGSRLTVL.

V and J are TRBV3-1 (or the pseudogene TRBV3-2) and TRBJ2-7; the match to TRBD1 covers 10 bases. The CDR3 is made up of 14 amino acids. With V trimmed by 6 bases and J by 7 bases, 9 bases remained unmatched. Germline-derived CDR1 and CDR2 are LGHDT and YNNKEL (reference sequence). The CDR3 DNA follows: TGTGCCAGCAGTCCCGACAGGGGGCGCGGGGAGCAGTACTTC. Translating it yields CASSPDRGRGEQYF.

This chain uses TRBV24-1 with TRBJ2-7; no reliable D call. CDR3 size: 13 residues. The V end was cut by 0 bases, the J end by 4 bases, with 6 bases between. The germline V gene encodes CDR1 KGHDR and CDR2 SFDVKD. CDR3 sequence: CATSDLVGYEQYF. The CDR3 DNA reads TGTGCCACCAGTGATTTGGTCGGGTACGAGCAGTACTTC.

The V call is TRBV19, the J call TRBJ1-3; D may be TRBD1 (6 bases). The CDR3 is 14 residues long. V lost 6 bases and J lost 4, with 13 bases in between. CDR1 is LNHDA and CDR2 is SQIVND in the germline V gene (reference sequence). DNA for the CDR3: TGTGCCAGTAGCGTTGGGACATCCGGAAACACCATATATTTT. Translation gives CASSVGTSGNTIYF. The full variable domain, rest sourced from reference TRBV19 and TRBJ1-3, is DGGITQSPKYLFRKEGQNVTLSCEQNLNHDAMYWYRQDPGQGLRLIYYSQIVNDFQKGDIAEGYSVSREKKESFPLTVTSAQKNPTAFYLCASSVGTSGNTIYFGEGSWLTVV.

The chain employs TRBV30 and TRBJ1-4; D not resolved. The CDR3 is 14 residues long. V lost 0 bases and J lost 7, with 12 bases in between. Germline CDR1 is GTSNPN and CDR2 is SVGIG (reference sequence). The CDR3 region has the DNA TGTGCCTGGAGTGTAGGAGGGATTTCTGAAAAACTGTTTTTT. Translating gives CAWSVGGISEKLFF.

The chain is built from TRBV7-9 and TRBJ2-7; TRBD1 aligns across 8 bases. This CDR3 contains 14 residues. J was trimmed by 6 bases and V by 5 bases; bases with no gene match: 9. Germline V gene lookup returns CDR1 SEHNR and CDR2 FQNEAQ (reference sequence). The CDR3 region has the DNA TGTGCCAGCAGCCAGGACAGGGCCCAGGGCGAGCAGTACTTC. This codes for CASSQDRAQGEQYF. Combining the CDR3 with reference TRBV7-9 and TRBJ2-7 gives the whole variable domain DTGVSQNPRHKITKRGQNVTFRCDPISEHNRLYWYRQTLGQGPEFLTYFQNEAQLEKSRLLSDRFSAERPKGSFSTLEIQRTEQGDSAMYLCASSQDRAQGEQYFGPGTRLTVT.

The CDR3 DNA reads TGCGCCAGCGGTACAACAGGGGAGTCCCTCAATGAGCAGTTCTTC. Its translation: CASGTTGESLNEQFF. The chain uses TRBV5-1 and TRBJ2-1; 7 bases line up with TRBD1. The CDR3 is 15 residues long. V shed 7 bases, J shed 6 bases, and the junction held 13 bases outside the gene matches. Germline lookup yields CDR1 SGHRS and CDR2 YFSETQ.

The V gene is TRBV28, the J gene TRBJ1-2; D remains ambiguous. The V gene's germline CDR1 is MDHEN and CDR2 SYDVKM. The CDR3 covers 13 residues. Trimming took 6 bases from V and 8 from J, leaving 16 bases between them. The CDR3: CASSSRRVGGYTF. The CDR3 DNA reads TGTGCCAGCAGCTCGAGGCGGGTGGGAGGCTACACCTTC.

The chain combines TRBV7-9 with TRBJ1-6; D not certain. V lost 7 bases, J lost 0 bases, and 10 bases lay in between. The germline V gene encodes CDR1 SEHNR and CDR2 FQNEAQ (reference sequence). This CDR3 is built from 15 residues. The CDR3 region is CASTEGSSYNSPLHF. The CDR3 bases are TGTGCCAGCACCGAAGGGAGCTCCTATAATTCACCCCTCCACTTT.